A selection of T cell receptor beta chains follows, all from one sample in a study of blood T cell repertoires in COVID-19. The method was immunoSEQ multiplex PCR; TCRdb's version includes in-frame clones alone and lacks a portion of them. The sample contains approximately 240,000 clones, around 82% of which appear only once. The source material was peripheral blood. These receptor sequences come from a woman older than 75 with active or convalescent COVID-19. Both conserved end residues are part of each CDR3. D genes are given only for firm matches. Size tells how often a clone was seen (once, few, many) or the class of an expanded clone, and some rows leave it out.

>TRBJ1-2|-|TRBV28|-
CASSWGDNYGYTF
TGTGCCAGCAGTTGGGGGGATAACTATGGCTACACCTTC
>TRBJ1-2|-|TRBV18|TRBD1
CASSSGGNYGYTF
TGTGCCAGCTCATCAGGGGGGAACTATGGCTACACCTTC
>TRBJ2-3|-|TRBV28|TRBD2
CASSLRSSGVLDTQYF
TGTGCCAGCAGTTTAAGGTCTAGCGGGGTCCTAGATACGCAGTATTTT
>TRBJ2-3|once|TRBV6-1|TRBD2
CASSVAGRTDTQYF
TGTGCCAGCAGTGTAGCGGGGCGCACAGATACGCAGTATTTT
>TRBJ1-4|-|TRBV28|-
CASSPHNEKLFF
TGTGCCAGCAGTCCCCATAATGAAAAACTGTTTTTT
>TRBJ1-2|-|TRBV4-1|-
CASSQGPGVLGDGYTF
TGCGCCAGCAGCCAAGGTCCGGGAGTTCTCGGGGATGGCTACACCTTC
>TRBJ1-3|once|TRBV6-1|-
CASSERQAVAGTIYF
TGTGCCAGCAGTGAGAGACAGGCTGTTGCCGGCACCATATATTTT
>TRBJ1-1|-|TRBV10-3|TRBD1
CAIKGQGLNTEAFF
TGTGCCATCAAGGGACAGGGTTTGAACACTGAAGCTTTCTTT
>TRBJ1-1|-|TRBV18|TRBD1
CASSPRDRGPTEAFF
TGTGCCAGCTCCCCCCGGGACAGGGGTCCTACTGAAGCTTTCTTT
>TRBJ2-6|-|TRBV5-1|TRBD1
CASGTGGSGANVLTF
TGCGCCTCGGGGACAGGGGGCTCTGGGGCCAACGTCCTGACTTTC
>TRBJ2-3|-|TRBV3-1/TRBV3-2|TRBD2
CASSLQAGLTDTQYF
TGTGCCAGCAGCCTACAAGCGGGGTTAACAGATACGCAGTATTTT
>TRBJ2-4|-|TRBV19|-
CASSINRNIQYF
TGTGCCAGTAGTATAAATAGAAACATTCAGTACTTC
>TRBJ2-3|-|TRBV6-5|TRBD2
CASSSGEGDTQYF
TGTGCCAGCAGTTCGGGGGAGGGAGATACGCAGTATTTT
>TRBJ1-5|-|TRBV28|-
CASSPGQEHNSNQPQHF
TGTGCCAGCAGTCCGGGACAAGAACATAATAGCAATCAGCCCCAGCATTTT
>TRBJ2-2|-|TRBV7-8|TRBD1
CASSSTGQGAFTGELFF
TGTGCCAGCAGCTCGACAGGACAGGGGGCCTTCACCGGGGAGCTGTTTTTT
>TRBJ1-4|-|TRBV2|-
CASSGAPGETNEKLFF
TGTGCCAGCAGTGGGGCCCCGGGAGAGACTAATGAAAAACTGTTTTTT
>TRBJ2-7|-|TRBV2|-
CATSRGLVHEQYF
TGTGCCACTTCCAGGGGTTTAGTCCACGAGCAGTACTTC
>TRBJ2-2|-|TRBV4-1|TRBD2
CASSQETSGYGELFF
TGCGCCAGCAGCCAAGAAACTAGCGGTTACGGGGAGCTGTTTTTT
>TRBJ2-1|-|TRBV24-1|-
CATSDLRLVGSNEQFF
TGTGCCACCAGTGATTTGCGATTGGTGGGGAGCAATGAGCAGTTCTTC
>TRBJ2-2|-|TRBV18|TRBD1
CASSPIGTGYTGELFF
TGTGCCAGCTCACCGATTGGGACAGGGTACACCGGGGAGCTGTTTTTT
>TRBJ1-3|-|TRBV6-5|-
CASSPRLSGNTIYF
TGTGCCAGCAGTCCCCGTCTCTCTGGAAACACCATATATTTT
>TRBJ1-2|-|TRBV4-2|TRBD1
CASSPTLGQSYTF
TGTGCCAGCAGCCCTACACTGGGACAGAGCTACACCTTC
>TRBJ2-1|-|TRBV28|-
CASSTWAAGHNEQFF
TGTGCCAGCAGTACCTGGGCGGCGGGCCACAATGAGCAGTTCTTC
>TRBJ1-2|-|TRBV6-1|-
CASSEDRETAIF
TGTGCCAGCAGTGAAGACAGGGAAACAGCAATCTTC
>TRBJ1-1|few|TRBV4-1|-
CASSQGRNRVNTEAFF
TGCGCCAGCAGCCAAGGAAGAAACAGGGTAAACACTGAAGCTTTCTTT
>TRBJ2-1|-|TRBV30|-
CAWSVFDRGEQFF
TGTGCCTGGAGTGTATTCGATCGAGGTGAGCAGTTCTTC
>TRBJ1-2|medium-sized|TRBV25-1|-
CASSDSRVYGYTF
TGTGCCAGCTCCGACAGCCGGGTATATGGCTACACCTTC
>TRBJ2-2|-|TRBV5-4|TRBD1
CASSLTGGDTGELFF
TGTGCCAGCAGCCTGACAGGGGGAGACACCGGGGAGCTGTTTTTT
>TRBJ1-4|-|TRBV10-3|-
CAISESGDSWSEKLFF
TGTGCCATCAGTGAGTCGGGGGACTCCTGGAGTGAAAAACTGTTTTTT
>TRBJ2-2|-|TRBV28|-
CASSPRTYSKLFF
TGTGCCAGCAGTCCGCGGACATACAGTAAGCTGTTTTTT
>TRBJ1-2|-|TRBV5-5|-
CASSLVQGDLHGYTF
TGTGCCAGCAGCTTGGTACAGGGAGACCTTCATGGCTACACCTTC
>TRBJ1-2|-|TRBV12-3/TRBV12-4|-
CASSFQAYGYTF
TGTGCCAGCAGTTTCCAGGCCTATGGCTACACCTTC
>TRBJ2-5|few|TRBV5-1|-
CASSPGAGGSLQETQYF
TGCGCCAGCAGCCCCGGAGCAGGGGGGAGTCTCCAAGAGACCCAGTACTTC
>TRBJ1-2|-|TRBV28|TRBD1
CASRPGGTDYGYTF
TGTGCCAGCAGACCTGGAGGGACAGACTATGGCTACACCTTC
>TRBJ2-3|once|TRBV9|TRBD2
CASSVLAGLDTQYF
TGTGCCAGCAGCGTACTAGCGGGTTTAGATACGCAGTATTTT
>TRBJ1-2|-|TRBV28|-
CASSTGMNRYGYTF
TGTGCCAGCAGTACGGGGATGAACCGATATGGCTACACCTTC
>TRBJ1-4|-|TRBV7-9|TRBD1
CASSGLGQGRGTNEKLFF
TGTGCCAGCAGCGGGCTAGGACAGGGGAGAGGAACTAATGAAAAACTGTTTTTT
>TRBJ1-5|-|TRBV27|TRBD1
CASSPWTGTGGQPQHF
TGTGCCAGCAGCCCCTGGACCGGGACAGGGGGCCAGCCCCAGCATTTT
>TRBJ2-1|-|TRBV5-4|TRBD1
CASSLTGQGQFF
TGTGCCAGCAGCTTGACGGGACAGGGGCAGTTCTTC
>TRBJ1-2|-|TRBV3-1/TRBV3-2|-
CASSQVPTYGYTF
TGTGCCAGCAGCCAAGTTCCTACCTATGGCTACACCTTC
>TRBJ2-3|-|TRBV19|TRBD2
CASSIRLAGSTDTQYF
TGTGCCAGTAGTATACGGCTAGCGGGTAGCACAGATACGCAGTATTTT
>TRBJ2-7|-|TRBV7-9|-
CASSLFRDKAYEQYF
TGTGCCAGCAGCTTGTTTCGGGACAAAGCCTACGAGCAGTACTTC
>TRBJ1-1|-|TRBV10-1|-
CASSPYYRAMNTEAFF
TGCGCCAGCAGCCCATATTACAGGGCTATGAACACTGAAGCTTTCTTT
>TRBJ1-4|few|TRBV28|-
CASSLLVAKGVGEKLFF
TGTGCCAGCAGTTTATTGGTGGCGAAGGGAGTAGGAGAAAAACTGTTTTTT
>TRBJ1-6|few|TRBV30|-
CAWSVSQAINSPLHF
TGTGCCTGGAGTGTTAGTCAGGCCATAAATTCACCCCTCCACTTT
>TRBJ1-1|-|TRBV18|TRBD1
CASSPYGQGRNTEAFF
TGTGCCAGCTCACCATACGGACAGGGAAGGAACACTGAAGCTTTCTTT
>TRBJ2-7|few|TRBV5-5|TRBD1
CASSLQGTGAPYEQYF
TGTGCCAGCAGCCTCCAAGGGACAGGGGCTCCCTACGAGCAGTACTTC
>TRBJ2-4|-|TRBV5-1|TRBD2
CASSGGLAGGLGIQYF
TGCGCCAGCAGCGGGGGACTAGCGGGAGGGCTGGGCATTCAGTACTTC
>TRBJ1-2|-|TRBV6-5|TRBD1
CASSRGQINYGYTF
TGTGCCAGCAGTAGGGGACAGATTAACTATGGCTACACCTTC
>TRBJ1-2|-|TRBV15|-
CATSRDRAGLDGYTF
TGTGCCACCAGCAGAGATCGGGCAGGGTTGGATGGCTACACCTTC